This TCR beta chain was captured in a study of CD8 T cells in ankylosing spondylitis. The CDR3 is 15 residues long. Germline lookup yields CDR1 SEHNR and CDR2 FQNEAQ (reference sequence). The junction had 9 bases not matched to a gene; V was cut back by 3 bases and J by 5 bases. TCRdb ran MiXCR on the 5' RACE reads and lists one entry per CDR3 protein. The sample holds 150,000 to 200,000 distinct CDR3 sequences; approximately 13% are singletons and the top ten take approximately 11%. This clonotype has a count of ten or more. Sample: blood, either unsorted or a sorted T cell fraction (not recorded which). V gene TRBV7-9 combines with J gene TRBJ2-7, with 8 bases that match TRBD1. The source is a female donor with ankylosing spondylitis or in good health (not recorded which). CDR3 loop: CASSFEWDRYHEQYF. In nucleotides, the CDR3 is TGTGCCAGCAGCTTCGAATGGGACAGGTACCACGAGCAGTACTTC.